The next 14 T cell receptor beta chains were all read from a single sample in a study of T cells in localized non-small cell lung cancer. The data were produced by immunoSEQ multiplex PCR, yet TCRdb's version contains in-frame clones alone and is incomplete. The sample has roughly 35,000 clones; more than 90% are singletons. The input for sequencing was peripheral blood, taken before any cancer treatment. The receptors shown here come from an older female donor with stage I lung adenocarcinoma.

The chain couples TRBV6-4 to TRBJ2-1; D gene unclear. Trimming pared 5 bases from V and 1 base from J, leaving 6 bases between. The CDR3 length is 13 residues. Per the germline V gene, CDR1 is MRHNA and CDR2 is SNTAGT. CDR3 sequence: CASSKESYNEQFF. As DNA, the CDR3 is TGTGCCAGCAGTAAGGAGTCCTACAATGAGCAGTTCTTC.

This chain joins TRBV6-5 and TRBJ1-1; perhaps TRBD1 as D (5 bases). The V and J ends lost 2 bases and 3 bases respectively, with 10 bases between them. Germline values: CDR1 MNHEY, CDR2 SVGAGI. This CDR3 region has 14 residues. The chain's CDR3 is CASSYRGADTEAFF. For the CDR3, the DNA is TGTGCCAGCAGTTACAGAGGGGCAGACACTGAAGCTTTCTTT.

Only one count was recorded for this clone. The CDR3 reads CASSAPGIWEAFF. The DNA of the CDR3 is TGTGCCAGTAGTGCTCCAGGGATCTGGGAGGCTTTCTTT. The chain carries TRBV19 and TRBJ1-1; perhaps TRBD1 as D (5 bases). V was pared by 5 bases and J by 11 bases, with 18 bases between. CDR3 length equals 13 residues. The germline gives CDR1 LNHDA, CDR2 SQIVND (reference sequence).

The chain uses TRBV5-1 and TRBJ1-5, with a weak D call TRBD1 (5 bases). The V gene's germline CDR1 is SGHRS and CDR2 YFSETQ. The germline V and J ends were trimmed by 4 bases and 2 bases, with 10 bases remaining between them. The CDR3 covers 14 residues. Here the CDR3 reads CASSPGTGNQPQHF. The CDR3 DNA sequence: TGCGCCAGCAGCCCCGGGACGGGCAATCAGCCCCAGCATTTT.

The chain links TRBV28 to TRBJ1-1; 7 bases match TRBD1. This CDR3 contains 11 residues. With 6 bases clipped from V and 7 bases from J, the junction kept 2 bases outside the gene matches. Per germline, CDR1 MDHEN and CDR2 SYDVKM. The CDR3 DNA reads as TGTGCCAGCAGGCGACAGGGTGAAGCTTTCTTT. This translates into CASRRQGEAFF.

The J gene is TRBJ2-1, the V gene TRBV15; the D gene could be TRBD1 or TRBD2 (5 bases each). The CDR3 runs 15 residues. Deletions cut 6 bases from V and 4 bases from J, with 16 bases between. Germline V gene data show CDR1 as LNHNV and CDR2 as YYDKDF (reference sequence). CDR3 sequence reads: CATSLDGGGYNEQFF. CDR3 DNA: TGTGCCACCAGTCTGGACGGTGGGGGATACAATGAGCAGTTCTTC.

CDR3 region: CASSWGTGTVSYGYTF. The CDR3 bases are TGTGCCAGCAGCTGGGGGACAGGGACGGTTAGCTATGGCTACACCTTC. The chain has TRBV5-6 and TRBJ1-2, with TRBD1 identical over 9 bases. Per the germline V gene, CDR1 is SGHDT and CDR2 is YYEEEE. J gave up 4 bases and V 3 bases, and 10 bases lay outside the gene matches. This CDR3 spans 16 amino acids.

This sequence joins TRBV2 and TRBJ1-2, with 7 bases identical to TRBD1. The CDR3 runs 16 residues. Germline CDR1 and CDR2: SNHLY and FYNNEI. V was pared by 3 bases and J by 2 bases, with 9 bases of the junction left unmatched. CDR3 region: CASSEGTASANYGYTF. The CDR3 DNA is TGTGCCAGCAGTGAGGGGACAGCTTCCGCAAACTATGGCTACACCTTC.

The CDR3: CAISGGLLYGYTF. The CDR3 DNA follows: TGTGCCATCAGTGGGGGCCTCCTCTATGGCTACACCTTC. The V gene is TRBV10-3, the J gene TRBJ1-2; D is possibly TRBD1 (5 bases). Germline loops: CDR1 ENHRY, CDR2 SYGVKD. There are 13 residues in the CDR3. Trimming left V 4 bases short and J 4 bases short, with 10 bases between.

J is TRBJ1-2 and V is TRBV4-1, with D perhaps matching TRBD1 (6 bases). CDR3 length equals 13 residues. Trimming cost V 4 bases and J 4 bases, with 10 bases left between them. Germline CDR1 and CDR2: MGHRA and YSYEKL. The CDR3: CASSLRGGYGYTF. CDR3 bases: TGCGCCAGCAGCCTGAGGGGGGGCTATGGCTACACCTTC.

The chain joins TRBV19 to TRBJ2-3, with 9 bases identical to TRBD2. Trimming cost V 1 base and J 4 bases; bases outside gene matches: 6. CDR3 length equals 16 residues. Germline loops: CDR1 LNHDA, CDR2 SQIVND (reference sequence). This CDR3 reads CASSIAARGGPDTQYF. Here the CDR3 DNA reads TGTGCCAGTAGTATAGCGGCGCGGGGGGGCCCAGATACGCAGTATTTT. Full variable domain (missing parts from reference TRBV19 and TRBJ2-3): DGGITQSPKYLFRKEGQNVTLSCEQNLNHDAMYWYRQDPGQGLRLIYYSQIVNDFQKGDIAEGYSVSREKKESFPLTVTSAQKNPTAFYLCASSIAARGGPDTQYFGPGTRLTVL.

The chain joins TRBV29-1 to TRBJ1-4; no clear D gene. Trimming left V 7 bases short and J 0 bases short, with 15 bases between. The CDR3 has 15 residues. CDR1 and CDR2 (germline): SQVTM, ANQGSEA. This CDR3 is CSAFAAGTTNEKLFF. In nucleotides, the CDR3 is TGCAGCGCCTTTGCCGCCGGGACAACTAATGAAAAACTGTTTTTT.

The V call is TRBV11-3, the J call TRBJ2-7, with 8 bases lining up with TRBD1. This CDR3 is 15 amino acids long. V trimming: 5 bases; J trimming: 5 bases; junction bases outside the gene matches: 11. CDR1 and CDR2 (germline): SGHNT, YENEEA. The CDR3, as DNA: TGTGCCAGCAGCCCGACAGGGGAATGGCTGCACGAGCAGTACTTC. Its translation is CASSPTGEWLHEQYF. Using reference TRBV11-3 and TRBJ2-7 for the parts outside the CDR3, the full variable domain is EAGVVQSPRYKIIEKKQPVAFWCNPISGHNTLYWYLQNLGQGPELLIRYENEEAVDDSQLPKDRFSAERLKGVDSTLKIQPAELGDSAVYLCASSPTGEWLHEQYFGPGTRLTVT.

The gene calls are TRBV29-1 and TRBJ2-3; 8 nucleotides match TRBD2. The germline V gene has CDR1 SQVTM and CDR2 ANQGSEA. This CDR3 region has 12 residues. This chain's CDR3 is CSFSGGTDTQYF. In nucleotides, the CDR3 is TGCAGTTTTTCGGGGGGGACAGATACGCAGTATTTT.